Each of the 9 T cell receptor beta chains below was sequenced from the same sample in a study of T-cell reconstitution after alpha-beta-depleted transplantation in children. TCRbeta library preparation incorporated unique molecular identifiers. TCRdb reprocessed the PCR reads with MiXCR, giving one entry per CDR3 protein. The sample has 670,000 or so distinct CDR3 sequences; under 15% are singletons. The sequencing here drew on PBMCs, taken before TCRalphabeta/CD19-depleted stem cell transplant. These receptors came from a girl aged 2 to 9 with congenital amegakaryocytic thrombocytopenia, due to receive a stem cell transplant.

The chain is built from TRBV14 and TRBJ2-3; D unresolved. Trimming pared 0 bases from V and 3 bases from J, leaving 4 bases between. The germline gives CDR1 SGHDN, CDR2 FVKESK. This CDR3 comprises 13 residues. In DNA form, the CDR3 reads TGTGCCAGCAGCCAAGACTGGACAGATACGCAGTATTTT. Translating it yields CASSQDWTDTQYF. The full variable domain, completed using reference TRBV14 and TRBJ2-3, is EAGVTQFPSHSVIEKGQTVTLRCDPISGHDNLYWYRRVMGKEIKFLLHFVKESKQDESGMPNNRFLAERTGGTYSTLKVQPAELEDSGVYFCASSQDWTDTQYFGPGTRLTVL.

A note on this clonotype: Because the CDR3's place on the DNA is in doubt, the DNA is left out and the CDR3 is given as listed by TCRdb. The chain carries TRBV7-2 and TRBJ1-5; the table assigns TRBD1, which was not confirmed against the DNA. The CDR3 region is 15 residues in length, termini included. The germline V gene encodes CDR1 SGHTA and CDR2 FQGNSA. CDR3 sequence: CASSLVGQGSRPHHF.

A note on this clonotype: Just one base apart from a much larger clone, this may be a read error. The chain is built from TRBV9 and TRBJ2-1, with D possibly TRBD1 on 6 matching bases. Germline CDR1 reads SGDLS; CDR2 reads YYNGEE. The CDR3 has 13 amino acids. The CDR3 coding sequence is TGTGCCAGCAGCAGGGAGAGGGACAATGAGCAGTCCTTC. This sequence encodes CASSRERDNEQSF.

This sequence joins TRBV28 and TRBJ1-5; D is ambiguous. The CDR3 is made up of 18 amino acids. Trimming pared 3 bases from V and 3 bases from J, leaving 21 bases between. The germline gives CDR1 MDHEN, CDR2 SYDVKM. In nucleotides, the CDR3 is TGTGCCAGCAGTTTCGCGTCGGGTCAGGCCTATTACAATCAGCCCCAGCATTTT. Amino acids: CASSFASGQAYYNQPQHF.

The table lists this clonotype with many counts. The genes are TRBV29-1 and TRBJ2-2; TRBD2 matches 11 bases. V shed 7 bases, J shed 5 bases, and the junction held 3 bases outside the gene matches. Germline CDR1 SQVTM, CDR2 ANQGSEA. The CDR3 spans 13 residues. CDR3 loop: CSGASGRTGELFF. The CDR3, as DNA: TGCAGCGGCGCTAGCGGGAGGACCGGGGAGCTGTTTTTT.

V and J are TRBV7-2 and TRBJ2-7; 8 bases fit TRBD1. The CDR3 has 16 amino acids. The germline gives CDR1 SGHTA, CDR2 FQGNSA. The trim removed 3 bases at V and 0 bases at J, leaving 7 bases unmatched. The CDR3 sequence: CASSLHRGQGSYEQYF. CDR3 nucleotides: TGTGCCAGCAGCTTGCATAGAGGACAGGGCTCCTACGAGCAGTACTTC. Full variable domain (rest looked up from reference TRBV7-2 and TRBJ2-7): GAGVSQSPSNKVTEKGKDVELRCDPISGHTALYWYRQSLGQGLEFLIYFQGNSAPDKSGLPSDRFSAERTGGSVSTLTIQRTQQEDSAVYLCASSLHRGQGSYEQYFGPGTRLTVT.

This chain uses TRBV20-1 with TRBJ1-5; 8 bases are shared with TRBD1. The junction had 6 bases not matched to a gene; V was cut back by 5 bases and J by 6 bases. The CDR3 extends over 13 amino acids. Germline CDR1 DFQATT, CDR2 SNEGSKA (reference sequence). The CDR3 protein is CSAGGQGGQPQHF. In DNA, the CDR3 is TGCAGTGCTGGAGGACAGGGCGGTCAGCCCCAGCATTTT.

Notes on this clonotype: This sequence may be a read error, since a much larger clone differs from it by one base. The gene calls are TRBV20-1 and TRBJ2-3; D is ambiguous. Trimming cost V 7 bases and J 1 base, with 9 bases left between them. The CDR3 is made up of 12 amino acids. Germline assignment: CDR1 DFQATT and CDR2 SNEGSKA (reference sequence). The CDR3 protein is CSVRQCTDTQYF. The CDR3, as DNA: TGCAGTGTGAGGCAGTGCACAGATACGCAGTATTTT.

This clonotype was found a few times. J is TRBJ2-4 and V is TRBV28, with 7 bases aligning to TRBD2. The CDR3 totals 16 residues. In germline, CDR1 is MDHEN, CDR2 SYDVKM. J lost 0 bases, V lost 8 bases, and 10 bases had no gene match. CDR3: CASCRTSWSAKNIQYF. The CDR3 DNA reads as TGTGCCAGCTGTAGGACTAGTTGGTCAGCCAAAAACATTCAGTACTTC.